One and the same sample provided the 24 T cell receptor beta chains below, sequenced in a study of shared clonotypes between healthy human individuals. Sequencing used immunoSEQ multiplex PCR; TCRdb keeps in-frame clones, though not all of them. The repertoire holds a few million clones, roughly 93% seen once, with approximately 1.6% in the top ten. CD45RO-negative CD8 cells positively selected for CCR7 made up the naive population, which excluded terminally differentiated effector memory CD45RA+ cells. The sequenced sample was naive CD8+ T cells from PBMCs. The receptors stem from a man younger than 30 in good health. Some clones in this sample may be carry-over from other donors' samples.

CDR3 DNA sequence: TGTGCCAGCTCACCAGGAGTCCTCCAAGAGACCCAGTACTTC. It yields the protein CASSPGVLQETQYF. V usage is TRBV18 and J usage is TRBJ2-5; no clear D. Per the germline V gene, CDR1 is KGHSH and CDR2 is LQKENI. CDR3 length: 14 residues. Trimming removed 2 bases at V and 1 base at J, with 8 bases between. Looking up the rest from reference TRBV18 and TRBJ2-5 gives the full variable domain: NAGVMQNPRHLVRRRGQEARLRCSPMKGHSHVYWYRQLPEEGLKFMVYLQKENIIDESGMPKERFSAEFPKEGPSILRIQQVVRGDSAAYFCASSPGVLQETQYFGPGTRLLVL.

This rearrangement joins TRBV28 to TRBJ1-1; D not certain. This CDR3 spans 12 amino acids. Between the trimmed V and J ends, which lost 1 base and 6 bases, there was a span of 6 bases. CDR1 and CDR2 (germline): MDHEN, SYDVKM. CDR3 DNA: TGTGCCAGCAGTTTATTTGGCGCTGAAGCTTTCTTT. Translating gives CASSLFGAEAFF. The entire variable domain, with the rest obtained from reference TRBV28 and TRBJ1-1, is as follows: DVKVTQSSRYLVKRTGEKVFLECVQDMDHENMFWYRQDPGLGLRLIYFSYDVKMKEKGDIPEGYSVSREKKERFSLILESASTNQTSMYLCASSLFGAEAFFGQGTRLTVV.

Here the CDR3 reads CASSLVRRWTEAFF. CDR3 in DNA: TGTGCCAGCAGCTTAGTAAGACGGTGGACTGAAGCTTTCTTT. This chain uses TRBV11-2 with TRBJ1-1; D is undetermined. V dropped 1 base and J dropped 5 bases, with 11 bases sitting between them. The CDR3 has 14 amino acids. CDR1 SGHAT and CDR2 FQNNGV come from the germline V gene.

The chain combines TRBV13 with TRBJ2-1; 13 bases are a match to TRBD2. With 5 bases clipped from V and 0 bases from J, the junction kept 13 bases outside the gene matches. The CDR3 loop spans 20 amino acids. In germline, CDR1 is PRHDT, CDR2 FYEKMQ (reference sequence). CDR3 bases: TGTGCCAGCAGCCCGATAACGGCCACTAGCGGGAGGGTCTCCTACAATGAGCAGTTCTTC. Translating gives CASSPITATSGRVSYNEQFF.

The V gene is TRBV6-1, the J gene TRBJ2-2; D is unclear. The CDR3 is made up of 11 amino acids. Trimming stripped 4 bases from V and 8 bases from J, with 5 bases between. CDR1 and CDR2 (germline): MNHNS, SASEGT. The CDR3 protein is CASSGPGELFF. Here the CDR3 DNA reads TGTGCCAGCAGTGGGCCAGGGGAGCTGTTTTTT.

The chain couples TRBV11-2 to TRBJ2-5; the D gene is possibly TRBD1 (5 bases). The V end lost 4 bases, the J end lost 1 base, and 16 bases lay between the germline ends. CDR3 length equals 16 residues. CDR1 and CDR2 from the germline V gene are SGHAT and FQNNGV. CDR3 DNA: TGTGCCAGCAGCTCCGGCGTGACAGAAGTCCAAGAGACCCAGTACTTC. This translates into CASSSGVTEVQETQYF.

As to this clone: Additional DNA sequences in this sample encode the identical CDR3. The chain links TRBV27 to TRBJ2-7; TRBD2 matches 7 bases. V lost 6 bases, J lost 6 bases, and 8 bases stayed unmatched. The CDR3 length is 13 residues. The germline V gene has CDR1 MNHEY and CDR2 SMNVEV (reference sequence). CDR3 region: CASSLAGVPEQYF. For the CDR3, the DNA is TGTGCCAGCAGCCTTGCGGGAGTACCCGAGCAGTACTTC.

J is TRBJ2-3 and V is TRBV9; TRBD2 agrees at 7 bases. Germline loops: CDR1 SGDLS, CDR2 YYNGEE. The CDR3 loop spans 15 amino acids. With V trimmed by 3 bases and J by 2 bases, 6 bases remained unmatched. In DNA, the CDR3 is TGTGCCAGCAGCGACCAAGCGGGAACCACAGATACGCAGTATTTT. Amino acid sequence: CASSDQAGTTDTQYF.

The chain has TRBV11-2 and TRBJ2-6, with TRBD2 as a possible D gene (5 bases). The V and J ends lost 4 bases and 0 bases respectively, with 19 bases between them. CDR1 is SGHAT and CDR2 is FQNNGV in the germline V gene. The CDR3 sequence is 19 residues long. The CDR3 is CASSSAFGLSPSGANVLTF. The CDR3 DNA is TGTGCCAGCAGCTCAGCCTTCGGACTTAGCCCCTCTGGGGCCAACGTCCTGACTTTC. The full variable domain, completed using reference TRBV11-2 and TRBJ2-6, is EAGVAQSPRYKIIEKRQSVAFWCNPISGHATLYWYQQILGQGPKLLIQFQNNGVVDDSQLPKDRFSAERLKGVDSTLKIQPAKLEDSAVYLCASSSAFGLSPSGANVLTFGAGSRLTVL.

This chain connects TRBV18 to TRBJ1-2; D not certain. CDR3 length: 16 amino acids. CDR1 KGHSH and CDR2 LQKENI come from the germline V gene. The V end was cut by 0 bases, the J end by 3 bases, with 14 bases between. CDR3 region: CASSPPPTSLDYGYTF. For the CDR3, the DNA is TGTGCCAGCTCACCACCACCGACTTCTTTAGACTATGGCTACACCTTC.

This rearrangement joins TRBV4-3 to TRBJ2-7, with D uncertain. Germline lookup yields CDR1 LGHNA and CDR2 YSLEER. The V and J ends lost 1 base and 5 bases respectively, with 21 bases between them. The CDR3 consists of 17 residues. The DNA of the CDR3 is TGCGCCAGCAGCCAAGGGGGTTGGTCGTTCGTCGGTAACGAGCAGTACTTC. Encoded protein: CASSQGGWSFVGNEQYF.

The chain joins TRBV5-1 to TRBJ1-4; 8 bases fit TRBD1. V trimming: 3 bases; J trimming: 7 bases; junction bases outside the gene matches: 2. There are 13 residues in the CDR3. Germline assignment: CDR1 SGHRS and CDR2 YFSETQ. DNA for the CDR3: TGCGCCAGCAGCTGGACAGGGTTTGAAAAACTGTTTTTT. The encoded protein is CASSWTGFEKLFF.

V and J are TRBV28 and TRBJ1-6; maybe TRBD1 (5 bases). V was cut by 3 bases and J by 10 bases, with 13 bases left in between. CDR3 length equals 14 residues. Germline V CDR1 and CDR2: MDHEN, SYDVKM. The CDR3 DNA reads TGTGCCAGCAGTTTGACGGGGGTTGGATCACCCCTCCACTTT. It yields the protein CASSLTGVGSPLHF.

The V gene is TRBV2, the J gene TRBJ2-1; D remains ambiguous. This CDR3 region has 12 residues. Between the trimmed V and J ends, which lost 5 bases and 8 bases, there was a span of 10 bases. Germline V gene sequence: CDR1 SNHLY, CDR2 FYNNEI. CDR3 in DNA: TGTGCCAGCAGTTACTTTTCGGATGAGCAGTTCTTC. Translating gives CASSYFSDEQFF.

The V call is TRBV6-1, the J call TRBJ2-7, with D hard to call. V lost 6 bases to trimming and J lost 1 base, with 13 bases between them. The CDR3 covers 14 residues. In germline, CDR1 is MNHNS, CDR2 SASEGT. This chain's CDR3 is CASSPYQISYEQYF. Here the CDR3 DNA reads TGTGCCAGCAGCCCCTACCAAATTTCCTACGAGCAGTACTTC.

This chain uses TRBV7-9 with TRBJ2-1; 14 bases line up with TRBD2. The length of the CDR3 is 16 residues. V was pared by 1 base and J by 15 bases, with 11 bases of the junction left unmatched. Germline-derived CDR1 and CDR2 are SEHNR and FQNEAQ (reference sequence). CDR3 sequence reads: CASSLGLAGGPQVGFF. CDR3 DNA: TGTGCCAGCAGCTTAGGACTAGCGGGAGGGCCCCAGGTCGGGTTCTTC.

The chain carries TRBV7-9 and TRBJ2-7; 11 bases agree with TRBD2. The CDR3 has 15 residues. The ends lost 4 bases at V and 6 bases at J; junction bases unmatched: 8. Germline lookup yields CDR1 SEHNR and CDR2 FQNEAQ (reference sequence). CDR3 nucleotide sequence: TGTGCCAGCAGCTCGAATTTTAGCGGGAGGGGCGAGCAGTACTTC. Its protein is CASSSNFSGRGEQYF.

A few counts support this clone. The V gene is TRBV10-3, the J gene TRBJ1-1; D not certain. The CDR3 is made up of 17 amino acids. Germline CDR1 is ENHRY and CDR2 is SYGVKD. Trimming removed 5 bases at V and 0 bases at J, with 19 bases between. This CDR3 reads CAISQMTSHPVNTEAFF. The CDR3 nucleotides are TGTGCCATCAGTCAAATGACGAGTCACCCCGTGAACACTGAAGCTTTCTTT.

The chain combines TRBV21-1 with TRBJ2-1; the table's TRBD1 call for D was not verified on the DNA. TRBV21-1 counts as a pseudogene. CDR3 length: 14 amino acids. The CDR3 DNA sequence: TGTGCCAGCAGCAAAGAGGGCAGGGCTCGAGAGCAGTTCTTC. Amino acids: CASSKEGRAREQFF.

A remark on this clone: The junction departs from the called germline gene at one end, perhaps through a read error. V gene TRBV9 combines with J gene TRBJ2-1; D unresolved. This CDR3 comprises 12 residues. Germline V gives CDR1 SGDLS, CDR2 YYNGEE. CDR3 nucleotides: TGTGCCAGCAGCTCGTCCTCCAATGAGCAGTTCTTC. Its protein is CASSSSSNEQFF.

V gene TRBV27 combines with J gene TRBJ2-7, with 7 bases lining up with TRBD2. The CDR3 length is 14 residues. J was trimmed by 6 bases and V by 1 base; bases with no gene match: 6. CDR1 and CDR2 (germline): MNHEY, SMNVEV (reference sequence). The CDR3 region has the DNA TGTGCCAGCAGTTTATGGGGGAGGGCTCCCGAGCAGTACTTC. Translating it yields CASSLWGRAPEQYF.

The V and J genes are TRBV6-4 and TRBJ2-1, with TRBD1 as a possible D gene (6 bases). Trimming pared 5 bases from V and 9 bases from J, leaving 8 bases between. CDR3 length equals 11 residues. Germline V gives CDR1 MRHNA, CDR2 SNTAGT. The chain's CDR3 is CASSLGGEQFF. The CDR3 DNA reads TGTGCCAGCAGTCTAGGGGGTGAGCAGTTCTTC.

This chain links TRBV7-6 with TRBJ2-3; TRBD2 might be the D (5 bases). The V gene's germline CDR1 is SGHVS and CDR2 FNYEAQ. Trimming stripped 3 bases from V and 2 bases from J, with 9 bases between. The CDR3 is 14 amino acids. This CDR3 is CASSFVLATDTQYF. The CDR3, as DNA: TGTGCCAGCAGCTTCGTCCTAGCCACAGATACGCAGTATTTT.

The CDR3 nucleotides read TGTGCCAGCACCATGCAGAACACCGGGGAGCTGTTTTTT. Amino acids: CASTMQNTGELFF. The chain joins TRBV7-2 to TRBJ2-2; D gene ambiguous. The CDR3 runs 13 residues. V was pared by 7 bases and J by 1 base, with 7 bases between. Per the germline V gene, CDR1 is SGHTA and CDR2 is FQGNSA.